This TCR beta chain was captured in a study of PD-L1 blockade in urothelial cancer. Study at large: After treatment start, blood was analyzed at 3 weeks (second dose) and at 6 weeks. Among blood samples, the median T cell count was 141,255.

Sample time point: pretreatment peripheral blood. Profiling relied on immunoSEQ multiplex PCR, and the TCRdb table lists in-frame clones only, not all of them. This table holds tens of thousands of clones, 81% found once. CDR3 length equals 15 residues. Per germline, CDR1 SGHAT and CDR2 FQNNGV. Germline trimming cut 5 bases from V and 9 bases from J; bases unmatched to any gene: 9. Sequenced material: PBMCs, taken around atezolizumab (anti-PD-L1) treatment. The chain recombines TRBV11-2 with TRBJ1-6; the match to TRBD1 covers 8 bases. The clonotype was recovered from a man aged 65 to 79 with urothelial cancer. CDR3 sequence reads: CASSAAQGARSPLHF. The DNA for the CDR3 is TGTGCCAGCAGCGCAGCCCAGGGGGCTCGTTCACCCCTCCACTTT.